This T cell receptor beta chain originates from a study of blood T cell repertoires in COVID-19. Study overall: From the United States, Italy and Spain came samples of acute and convalescent COVID-19. T cells, B-cell-depleted T cells, or PBMCs provided the cDNA or gDNA that served as material.

The CDR3 totals 16 residues. The V gene's germline CDR1 is SGHAT and CDR2 FQNNGV. V was pared by 4 bases and J by 5 bases, with 8 bases of the junction left unmatched. In the source study's methods: Nucleated cell number was recorded as an estimate derived from reference gene primer amplification. Some clones are missing from TCRdb's copy, which holds only in-frame ones; the method was immunoSEQ multiplex PCR. Clone size and the V and J calls come from that table; the DNA yielded D and trimming. The sample contains 250,000 to 350,000 clones, roughly 86% of which appear only once. The source material was peripheral blood. The receptor's source is a woman between 50 and 59 years old who had recovered from COVID-19. The chain joins TRBV11-2 to TRBJ1-4; TRBD1 matches at 9 bases. DNA for the CDR3: TGTGCCAGCAGCTCCCCGGGACAGGGTCAAAATGAAAAACTGTTTTTT. It translates to CASSSPGQGQNEKLFF.